Listed here is a single TCR beta chain. 60 Vbeta and 13 Jbeta primers were used in PCR. Data came from immunoSEQ multiplex PCR; TCRdb stores just in-frame clones and leaves some out. The sample yields roughly 190,000 clones, approximately 78% seen once. Trimming took off 3 bases at V and 6 bases at J, with 9 bases between the two ends. Germline V gives CDR1 SGDLS, CDR2 YYNGEE. The CDR3 is 13 amino acids. These data come from a study of cytomegalovirus exposure and HLA in healthy donors. Specimen: PBMCs. The TCR comes from a young woman in good health and CMV-seronegative. V is TRBV9 and J is TRBJ2-2; D unresolved. The CDR3 protein is CASSAPWPGELFF. As DNA, the CDR3 is TGTGCCAGCAGCGCGCCCTGGCCCGGGGAGCTGTTTTTT. Together with reference TRBV9 and TRBJ2-2, the CDR3 gives the full variable domain: DSGVTQTPKHLITATGQRVTLRCSPRSGDLSVYWYQQSLDQGLQFLIQYYNGEERAKGNILERFSAQQFPDLHSELNLSSLELGDSALYFCASSAPWPGELFFGEGSRLTVL.